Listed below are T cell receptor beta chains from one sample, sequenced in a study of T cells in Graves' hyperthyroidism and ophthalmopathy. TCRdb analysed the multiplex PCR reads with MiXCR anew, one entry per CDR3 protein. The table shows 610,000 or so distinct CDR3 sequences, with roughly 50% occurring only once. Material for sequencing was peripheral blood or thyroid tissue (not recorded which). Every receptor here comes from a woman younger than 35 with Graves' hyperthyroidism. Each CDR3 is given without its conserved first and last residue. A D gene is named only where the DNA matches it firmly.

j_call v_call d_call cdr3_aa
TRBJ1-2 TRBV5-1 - ASSSSGPYGYT
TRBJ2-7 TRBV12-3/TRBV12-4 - ASSPDKGHEQY
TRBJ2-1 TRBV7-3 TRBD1 ASSSSGQGSNEQF
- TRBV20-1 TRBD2 SAPTSGSYTQY
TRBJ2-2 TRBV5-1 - ASSPSLSGAGELF
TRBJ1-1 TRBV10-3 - AISTSVGYNEAF
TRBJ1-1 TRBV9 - ASSVDGGMNTEAF
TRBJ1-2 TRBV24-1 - ATSDFRQDGYT
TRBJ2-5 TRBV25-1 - ASLVSQETQY
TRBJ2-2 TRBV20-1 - SARDGGGRRELF
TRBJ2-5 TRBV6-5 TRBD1 ASSDAPGGLETQY
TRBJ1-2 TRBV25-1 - DSNYGYT
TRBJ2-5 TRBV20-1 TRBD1 SARDAPGQIEETQY
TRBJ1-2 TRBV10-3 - AISARVANYGYT
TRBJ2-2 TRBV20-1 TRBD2 SARDYGRESLF
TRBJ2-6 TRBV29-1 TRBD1 SVRPGTGPGSGANVLT